One and the same sample provided the 28 T cell receptor beta chains below, sequenced in a study of blood T cells in healthy people across ages (dated by TCRdb to about 2015). The library was built by means of 5' RACE. Sequenced using an Illumina HiSeq 2500. The second PCR ran for roughly 7 to 12 cycles and used a J-beta primer mix along with a sample-barcoded 5' primer. TCRdb reprocessing: public reads trimmed at Q25 with fastp, clones called with MiXCR, in-frame beta chains kept. Entries that share a CDR3 protein sequence are merged under the most common genes and DNA. In this sample the table shows roughly 570,000 distinct CDR3 sequences, 27% of which occur a single time. Around 20% of the sample is taken by the ten largest. Specimen: blood. These receptors came from a woman between 70 and 85 years old in good health.

The chain recombines TRBV20-1 with TRBJ1-2; TRBD1 might be the D (5 bases). The V gene's germline CDR1 is DFQATT and CDR2 SNEGSKA (reference sequence). The CDR3 contains 13 residues. Trimming removed 3 bases from V and 6 bases from J, with 14 bases in between. CDR3 protein: CSASTQGSDGYTF. Here the CDR3 DNA reads TGCAGTGCTAGTACTCAGGGATCGGATGGCTACACCTTC.

This clonotype was picked up a small number of times. The rearrangement links TRBV27 to TRBJ1-2, with D maybe TRBD1 (6 bases). Germline CDR1 MNHEY, CDR2 SMNVEV (reference sequence). The length of the CDR3 is 16 residues. V lost 3 bases to trimming and J lost 2 bases, with 16 bases between them. In nucleotides, the CDR3 is TGTGCCAGCAGTTTCTACGGGGAGGGGGGAAACTATGGCTACACCTTC. Translated: CASSFYGEGGNYGYTF.

This clonotype was observed a handful of times. The chain carries TRBV7-3 and TRBJ2-2, with D possibly being TRBD1 or TRBD2 (7 bases each). The CDR3 runs to 16 residues. Trimming took off 2 bases at V and 4 bases at J, with 14 bases between the two ends. Germline CDR1 SGHTA, CDR2 FQGTGA. The CDR3 region has the DNA TGTGCCAGCAGCTTACCCAGGGGGGGGATCACCGGGGAGCTGTTTTTT. The encoded protein is CASSLPRGGITGELFF.

V and J are TRBV18 and TRBJ2-7; the D call may be TRBD1 or TRBD2 (6 bases each). The CDR3 contains 14 residues. CDR1 and CDR2 from the germline V gene are KGHSH and LQKENI. The ends were cut back, 3 bases at V and 2 bases at J, with 11 bases in the middle. CDR3 coding DNA: TGTGCCAGCTCACCGGGGGGCAGCGCCTACGAGCAGTACTTC. Its translation: CASSPGGSAYEQYF.

This clonotype has more than one count but fewer than ten. V and J are TRBV11-2 and TRBJ1-2; a possible D gene is TRBD1 (5 bases). CDR1 is SGHAT, CDR2 FQNNGV, per germline. V was clipped by 4 bases and J by 2 bases, with 8 bases between them. The CDR3 spans 13 residues. The CDR3 loop reads CASSSAGNYGYTF. The CDR3 coding sequence is TGTGCCAGCAGCTCGGCAGGGAACTATGGCTACACCTTC.

This chain joins TRBV7-2 and TRBJ2-2; no clear D gene. The CDR3 extends over 13 amino acids. V lost 1 base, J lost 6 bases, and 6 bases lay in between. Germline CDR1 and CDR2: SGHTA and FQGNSA. CDR3 amino acids: CASSLDFAGELFF. The CDR3 region has the DNA TGTGCCAGCAGCTTAGACTTCGCCGGGGAGCTGTTTTTT.

The chain carries TRBV7-9 and TRBJ2-7; the match to TRBD1 covers 7 bases. V lost 5 bases to trimming and J lost 3 bases; unmatched junction nucleotides: 4. Germline assignment: CDR1 SEHNR and CDR2 FQNEAQ (reference sequence). This CDR3 is 13 amino acids long. CDR3 bases: TGTGCCAGCAGCAAGGGACAGCTCTACGAGCAGTACTTC. This encodes CASSKGQLYEQYF.

The chain recombines TRBV20-1 with TRBJ2-1; TRBD1 aligns across 8 bases. J gave up 7 bases and V 5 bases, and 10 bases lay outside the gene matches. Germline assignment: CDR1 DFQATT and CDR2 SNEGSKA (reference sequence). The CDR3 contains 14 residues. CDR3 nucleotides: TGCAGTGCTCCGGACAGGGATCAGTTGAATGAGCAGTTCTTC. This codes for CSAPDRDQLNEQFF.

The chain uses TRBV20-1 and TRBJ2-1; D remains ambiguous. CDR3 length equals 13 residues. The germline gives CDR1 DFQATT, CDR2 SNEGSKA (reference sequence). Trimming removed 3 bases from V and 4 bases from J, with 10 bases in between. The CDR3, as DNA: TGCAGTGCTAGCCCCCCCGCTTACAATGAGCAGTTCTTC. This gives the protein CSASPPAYNEQFF.

This clonotype was recorded many times. The chain recombines TRBV6-5 with TRBJ1-2, with D possibly matching TRBD1 (5 bases). In germline, CDR1 is MNHEY, CDR2 SVGAGI. This CDR3 is 15 amino acids long. Between the trimmed V and J ends, which lost 5 bases and 3 bases, there was a span of 16 bases. The CDR3 DNA reads as TGTGCCAGCAGTCCCGGAGGGGCTCTTGACTATGGCTACACCTTC. Amino acid sequence: CASSPGGALDYGYTF.

This rearrangement joins TRBV3-1 to TRBJ2-5; TRBD2 aligns across 9 bases. The V gene end was trimmed by 1 base and the J gene end by 4 bases; junction bases not matched to a gene: 10. Germline V gene sequence: CDR1 LGHDT, CDR2 YNNKEL (reference sequence). The CDR3 is 17 residues long. The CDR3 reads CASSQGFGGGARETQYF. CDR3 DNA: TGTGCCAGCAGCCAAGGATTTGGCGGGGGGGCCAGAGAGACCCAGTACTTC.

This clonotype showed up just a few times. V and J are TRBV11-2 and TRBJ2-5; TRBD2 matches at 11 bases. Germline trimming cut 10 bases from V and 1 base from J; bases unmatched to any gene: 11. CDR1 and CDR2 (germline): SGHAT, FQNNGV. The CDR3 sequence is 16 residues long. CDR3 loop: CAIPASSGGLQETQYF. The CDR3 DNA reads as TGTGCCATCCCGGCCTCTAGCGGGGGGCTCCAAGAGACCCAGTACTTC.

This sequence joins TRBV5-1 and TRBJ1-6; D is possibly TRBD1 (6 bases). The germline gives CDR1 SGHRS, CDR2 YFSETQ. V lost 4 bases, J lost 7 bases, and 15 bases lay in between. CDR3 length: 15 amino acids. As DNA, the CDR3 is TGCGCCAGCAGCCTCTCTCCCGGGACAAATTCACCCCTCCACTTT. This sequence encodes CASSLSPGTNSPLHF.

This sequence joins TRBV3-1 and TRBJ2-5; TRBD2 is a possible D gene (6 bases). Deletions cut 0 bases from V and 4 bases from J, with 9 bases between. The CDR3 runs 14 residues. CDR1 and CDR2 (germline): LGHDT, YNNKEL (reference sequence). The CDR3 region is CASSQEVEGETQYF. The CDR3 nucleotides are TGTGCCAGCAGCCAAGAAGTGGAGGGAGAGACCCAGTACTTC.

Regarding this clonotype: A read error is possible here, since a much larger clone lies one base away. The conserved phenylalanine or tryptophan normally closing the CDR3 is absent here, so this likely arose from a read error. The chain employs TRBV5-1 and TRBJ2-5, with D unclear. Trimming removed 1 base from V and 5 bases from J, with 9 bases in between. The germline V gene encodes CDR1 SGHRS and CDR2 YFSETQ. This CDR3 is 13 amino acids long. This CDR3 is CASSLSFGETQYL. DNA of the CDR3: TGCGCCAGCAGCTTGTCCTTTGGGGAGACCCAGTACTTG.

This chain joins TRBV19 and TRBJ1-5; 9 bases are shared with TRBD1. Germline V lookup: CDR1 LNHDA, CDR2 SQIVND (reference sequence). The CDR3 is made up of 14 amino acids. Trimming took 4 bases from V and 5 from J; bases not matched to a gene: 3. CDR3 DNA sequence: TGTGCCAGTAGTAAATGGACAGGGGATCAGCCCCAGCATTTT. Its translation is CASSKWTGDQPQHF.

This clonotype was picked up a small number of times. The chain is built from TRBV7-2 and TRBJ2-5; D remains unclear. The J call may be in error: the DNA end matches TRBJ2-1 better. The CDR3 is 13 residues long. In germline, CDR1 is SGHTA, CDR2 FQGNSA. DNA for the CDR3: TGTGCCAGCAGCTTAATAGTCCACACCCAGCAGTTCTTC. Its translation: CASSLIVHTQQFF.

This clonotype has more than one count but fewer than ten. The CDR3 loop is CASSPTGYETQYF. Here the CDR3 DNA reads TGTGCCAGCAGCCCCACAGGGTACGAGACCCAGTACTTC. This chain connects TRBV4-2 to TRBJ2-5; D might be TRBD1 (6 bases). The V end lost 4 bases, the J end lost 5 bases, and 11 bases lay between the germline ends. Germline CDR1 LGHNA, CDR2 YNFKEQ. The CDR3 is 13 residues long.

On this clonotype itself: One end of the junction fails to match germline, which may point to a read error. This chain uses TRBV10-2 with TRBJ1-1; D not certain. CDR1 and CDR2 (germline): WSHSY, SAAADI. The CDR3 consists of 13 residues. The CDR3 nucleotides read TGCGCCCGCAGTGACATCCCTAGAACTGAAGCTTTCTTT. It encodes CARSDIPRTEAFF.

The chain has TRBV7-2 and TRBJ1-1; possible D gene TRBD1, 6 bases. V lost 6 bases to trimming and J lost 4 bases, with 15 bases between them. CDR3 length equals 14 residues. Germline V lookup: CDR1 SGHTA, CDR2 FQGNSA. The CDR3 sequence is CASRAGGKGTEAFF. The CDR3 DNA follows: TGTGCCAGCAGGGCGGGGGGCAAGGGCACTGAAGCTTTCTTT.

This clonotype occurred a few times. The chain is built from TRBV27 and TRBJ2-5, with TRBD2 identical over 11 bases. Germline lookup yields CDR1 MNHEY and CDR2 SMNVEV (reference sequence). J lost 4 bases, V lost 4 bases, and 2 bases had no gene match. CDR3 length equals 14 residues. The CDR3 DNA reads TGTGCCAGCAGTTACCTAGCGGGGGGAGAGACCCAGTACTTC. This gives the protein CASSYLAGGETQYF.

The CDR3 spells CASSGVEETQYF. The CDR3 region has the DNA TGTGCCAGCTCGGGGGTGGAAGAGACCCAGTACTTC. This sequence joins TRBV18 and TRBJ2-5, with D perhaps given as TRBD1 or TRBD2 (5 bases each). The germline CDR1 and CDR2 sequences are KGHSH and LQKENI. The CDR3 covers 12 residues. V was cut by 6 bases and J by 3 bases, with 8 bases left in between.

This clonotype showed up just a few times. The rearrangement links TRBV5-6 to TRBJ2-3, with D possibly matching TRBD2 (6 bases). Trimming removed 4 bases at V and 6 bases at J, with 18 bases between. From germline, CDR1 is SGHDT and CDR2 YYEEEE. The CDR3 runs 15 residues. The CDR3 sequence is CASSNLAERVDTQYF. CDR3 DNA: TGTGCCAGCAGCAACTTAGCGGAGAGGGTGGATACGCAGTATTTT.

This chain joins TRBV5-1 and TRBJ1-6, with TRBD1 identical over 7 bases. From germline, CDR1 is SGHRS and CDR2 YFSETQ. V was pared by 1 base and J by 13 bases, with 20 bases of the junction left unmatched. CDR3 length: 18 residues. The CDR3 region is CASSLLPPTGVQSSPLHF. As DNA, the CDR3 is TGCGCCAGCAGCTTGCTTCCCCCTACAGGGGTGCAAAGCTCGCCCCTCCACTTT.

The chain couples TRBV2 to TRBJ1-1, with D unresolved. Germline lookup yields CDR1 SNHLY and CDR2 FYNNEI. This CDR3 region has 15 residues. The V gene lost 2 bases and the J gene lost 1 base, with 11 bases spanning the gap. The CDR3 sequence is CASSELGLPNTEAFF. In nucleotides, the CDR3 is TGTGCCAGCAGTGAATTAGGACTTCCGAACACTGAAGCTTTCTTT.

This clonotype was recorded once. This chain connects TRBV28 to TRBJ1-5, with D possibly matching TRBD1 (6 bases). The CDR3 contains 14 residues. Per germline, CDR1 MDHEN and CDR2 SYDVKM. Trimming shortened V by 6 bases and J by 2 bases, and 11 bases separated the two germline ends. The CDR3 nucleotides are TGTGCCAGCAGGACACAGGGAGGCAATCAGCCCCAGCATTTT. Translated: CASRTQGGNQPQHF.

In the case of this clonotype: The junction differs from germline at one of its ends, possibly a read error. The chain carries TRBV11-2 and TRBJ1-1; TRBD1 matches at 7 bases. CDR3 length equals 14 residues. Germline V gives CDR1 SGHAT, CDR2 FQNNGV. Written as DNA, the CDR3 is TGTGCCAGCAGCCTGAGGGGGCTAGGCACTGAACCTTTCTTT. Encoded protein: CASSLRGLGTEPFF.

This clonotype was counted a few times. The chain has TRBV20-1 and TRBJ2-5, with TRBD2 identical over 8 bases. Germline values: CDR1 DFQATT, CDR2 SNEGSKA (reference sequence). V shed 0 bases, J shed 1 base, and the junction held 13 bases outside the gene matches. The length of the CDR3 is 18 residues. The CDR3 DNA sequence: TGCAGTGCTAGAGATCGGCTCATGGCGGGGGGCTTCCAAGAGACCCAGTACTTC. Encoded protein: CSARDRLMAGGFQETQYF.